One T cell receptor (beta chain) is described in this entry. Which antigen it targets is not known. Base qualities were left out, and no much larger clone turns up one base away. The data were obtained in a study of T cell responses to AZD1222 COVID-19 vaccine (dated by TCRdb to the early 2020s). Notes on the research overall: TCR sequencing was performed for fewer than 250 trial participants, of whom approximately 200 were given two doses of AZD1222 and around 25 were given two doses of MenACWY control vaccine. Enrollment into the trials was organized by age into subgroups of 18-55, 56-69 and 70-plus years, and those subgroups contained roughly 150, 30 and 60 TCR-sequenced participants, respectively. On the study overall, not on this receptor specifically: Most participants were white British and females outnumbered males, and the authors suggested that clonal diversity may have been underestimated. Because no day 14 peak-response samples were available, repertoires were characterized only after the peak T cell response. Spike-specific TCR breadth and depth rose significantly after two AZD1222 doses compared with day 0 and with MenACWY recipients. Only five to seven AZD1222 recipients were SARS-CoV-2 seropositive at baseline, limiting conclusions about previously exposed vaccinees. The whole spike protein was spanned by vaccine-associated CD4 TCRs, and dominant responses were seen in regions 160-218 and 743-854. Reportedly, almost half of the unique spike-specific TCRs recognized epitopes lying outside the regions that are mutated in the B.1.351 and B.1.1.7 variants. In the small 56-69-year group, the increase in depth fell short of significance, most likely because of low power.

The sample's time point, from its label and the paper: about 28 days (+/-7) after the second vaccine dose. AZD1222 recipients whose second dose came at about 4 weeks and those whose second dose came at about 12 weeks were combined into one group, since spike-specific TCR depth and breadth did not differ between the two schedules. Vaccinee samples came from UK trials COV001 and COV002, including a single-blind randomized controlled phase 2/3 trial of AZD1222 (ChAdOx1 nCoV-19) in healthy adults. Trial participant PBMC samples were collected at day 0 and day 28 after the second dose for TCRbeta chain sequencing. The CDR3 regions of human TCRbeta chains were subjected to immunosequencing. The original pipeline was this. Repertoire TCRs were checked for matches against a reference library of SARS-CoV-2-specific TCRs that had been generated using the MIRA antigen-specificity platform. Breadth meant the fraction of unique TCRs that were SARS-CoV-2-associated, whereas depth meant the fraction of total T cells that were SARS-CoV-2-associated. Using the MIRA data, every spike-specific TCR was mapped to the spike region that the TCR reacted to and assigned to either a CD4 or a CD8 class. Log10-transformed breadth and depth values were compared by one-way ANOVA with Sidak's multiple comparisons tests. TCRdb retrieved this table from immuneACCESS and kept in-frame rearrangements only. Not all clones are present; in checked studies, unresolved V genes account for under half, and no reason is known for the remainder. The V and J calls and clone size are taken from that table; D and trimming were inferred from the DNA. The sample yields about 200,000 clones; approximately 91% were counted once. The ten most abundant clones make up 3% to 3.5% of the sample.

The CDR3, from cysteine to phenylalanine, totals 16 residues. Only the CDR3 DNA is retained, 48 bases long and in frame from the first base. CDR1 and CDR2 (MNHEY, SMNVEV) derive from the germline V gene (reference sequence). Trimming takes 3 bases off V and 0 bases off J; junction bases not matched to a gene: 2. The V and J genes are TRBV27 and TRBJ2-1, with TRBD2 matching 10 junction bases. The origin of this receptor is an adult who received the AZD1222 COVID-19 vaccine. The sequenced sample was peripheral blood, obtained 28 days after the second AZD1222 dose. The nucleotides are TGTGCCAGCAGTTTGTCTAGCGGGAGCTCCTACAATGAGCAGTTCTTC. Its protein product is CASSLSSGSSYNEQFF.